This record looks at one T cell receptor beta chain sequence and its context. Isolation per sample recovered at least 7 million PBMCs. The entry originates in a study of blood T cells in healthy people across ages. The use of a sample-barcoded 5' primer and a J-beta primer mix characterized a second PCR of roughly 6 to 12 cycles. TCRdb recomputed calls from the 5' RACE reads with MiXCR, one row per CDR3 protein. The sample contains hundreds of thousands of distinct CDR3 sequences, around 30% of which appear only once. Germline assignment: CDR1 DFQATT and CDR2 SNEGSKA (reference sequence). V dropped 3 bases and J dropped 5; count of bases not matched to a gene: 11. This CDR3 spans 16 amino acids.

The source of this sequence is a woman of 80 years or more in good health. The gene calls are TRBV20-1 and TRBJ2-3; 10 nucleotides align to TRBD2. The specimen sequenced was blood. The CDR3, as DNA: TGCAGTGCTAGCGTTCAGCGGGGGGGCCGGGGAGATACGCAGTATTTT. Translating it yields CSASVQRGGRGDTQYF.